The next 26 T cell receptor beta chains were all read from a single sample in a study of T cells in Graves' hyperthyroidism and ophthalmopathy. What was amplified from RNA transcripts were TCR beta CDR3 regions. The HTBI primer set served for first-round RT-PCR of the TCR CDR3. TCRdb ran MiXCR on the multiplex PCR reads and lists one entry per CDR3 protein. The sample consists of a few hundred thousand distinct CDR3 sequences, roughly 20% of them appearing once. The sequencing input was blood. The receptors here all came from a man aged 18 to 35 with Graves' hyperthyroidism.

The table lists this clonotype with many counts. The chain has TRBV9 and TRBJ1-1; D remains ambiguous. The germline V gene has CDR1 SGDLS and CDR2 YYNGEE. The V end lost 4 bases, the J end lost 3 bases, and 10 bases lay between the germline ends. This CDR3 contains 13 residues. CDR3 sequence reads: CASSWAWDTEAFF. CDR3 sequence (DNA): TGTGCCAGCAGCTGGGCCTGGGACACTGAAGCTTTCTTT. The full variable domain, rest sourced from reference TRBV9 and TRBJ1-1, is DSGVTQTPKHLITATGQRVTLRCSPRSGDLSVYWYQQSLDQGLQFLIQYYNGEERAKGNILERFSAQQFPDLHSELNLSSLELGDSALYFCASSWAWDTEAFFGQGTRLTVV.

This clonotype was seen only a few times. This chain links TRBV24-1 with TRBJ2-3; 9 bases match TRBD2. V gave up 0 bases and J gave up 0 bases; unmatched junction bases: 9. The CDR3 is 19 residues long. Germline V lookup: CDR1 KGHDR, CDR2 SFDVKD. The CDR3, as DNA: TGTGCCACCAGTGATTTGCCCGTGGGTAGCGGGGGTAGCACAGATACGCAGTATTTT. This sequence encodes CATSDLPVGSGGSTDTQYF.

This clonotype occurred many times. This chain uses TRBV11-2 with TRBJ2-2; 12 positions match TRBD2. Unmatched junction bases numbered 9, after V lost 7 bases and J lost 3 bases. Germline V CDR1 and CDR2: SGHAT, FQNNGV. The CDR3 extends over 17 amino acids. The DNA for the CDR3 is TGTGCCAGCACCAAACTAGCGGGGGGCCCCGACACCGGGGAGCTGTTTTTT. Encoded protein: CASTKLAGGPDTGELFF.

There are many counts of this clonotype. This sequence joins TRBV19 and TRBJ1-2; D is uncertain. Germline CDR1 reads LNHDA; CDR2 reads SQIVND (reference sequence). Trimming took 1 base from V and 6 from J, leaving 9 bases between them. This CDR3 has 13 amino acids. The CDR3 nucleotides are TGTGCCAGTAGTATAGTCCCCGTGAATGGCTACACCTTC. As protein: CASSIVPVNGYTF.

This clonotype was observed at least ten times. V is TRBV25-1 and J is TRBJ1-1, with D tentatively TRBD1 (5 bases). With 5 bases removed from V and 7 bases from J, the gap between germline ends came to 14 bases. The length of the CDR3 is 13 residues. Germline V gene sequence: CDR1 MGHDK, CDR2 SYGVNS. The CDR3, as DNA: TGTGCCAGCAGTCCCGCCGGGGGGGGTGAAGCTTTCTTT. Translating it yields CASSPAGGGEAFF.

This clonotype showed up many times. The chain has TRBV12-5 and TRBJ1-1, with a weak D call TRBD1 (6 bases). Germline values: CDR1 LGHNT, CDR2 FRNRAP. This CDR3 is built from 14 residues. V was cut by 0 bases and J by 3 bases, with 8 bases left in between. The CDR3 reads CASGLVGGHTEAFF. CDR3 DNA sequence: TGTGCTAGTGGTTTGGTTGGGGGCCACACTGAAGCTTTCTTT.

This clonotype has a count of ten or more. The CDR3 reads CAWGTAVYEQYF. CDR3 nucleotides: TGTGCCTGGGGGACAGCCGTCTACGAGCAGTACTTC. V gene TRBV30 combines with J gene TRBJ2-7, with 7 bases fitting TRBD1. The CDR3 runs to 12 residues. With V trimmed by 5 bases and J by 3 bases, 4 bases remained unmatched. From germline, CDR1 is GTSNPN and CDR2 SVGIG (reference sequence).

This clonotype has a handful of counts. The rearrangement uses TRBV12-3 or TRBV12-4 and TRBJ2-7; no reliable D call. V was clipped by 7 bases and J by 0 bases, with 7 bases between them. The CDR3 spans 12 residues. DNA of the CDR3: TGTGCCAGCAAGAGTGTCTCCTACGAGCAGTACTTC. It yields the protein CASKSVSYEQYF.

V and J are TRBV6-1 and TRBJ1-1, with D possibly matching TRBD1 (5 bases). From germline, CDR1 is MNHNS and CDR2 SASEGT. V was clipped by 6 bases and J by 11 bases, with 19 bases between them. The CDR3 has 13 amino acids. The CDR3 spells CASSPVGRDGAFF. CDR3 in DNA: TGTGCCAGCAGCCCAGTGGGGCGGGACGGGGCTTTCTTT.

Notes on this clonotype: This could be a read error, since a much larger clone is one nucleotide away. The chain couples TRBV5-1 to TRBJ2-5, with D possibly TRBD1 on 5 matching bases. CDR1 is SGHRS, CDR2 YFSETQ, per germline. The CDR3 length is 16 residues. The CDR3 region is CASSSLTQVFQDTQYF. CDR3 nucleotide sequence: TGCGCCAGCAGCTCCTTAACACAGGTATTCCAAGACACCCAGTACTTC.

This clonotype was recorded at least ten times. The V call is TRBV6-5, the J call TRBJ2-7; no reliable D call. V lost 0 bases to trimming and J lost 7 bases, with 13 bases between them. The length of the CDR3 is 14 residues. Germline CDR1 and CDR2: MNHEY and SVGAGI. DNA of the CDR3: TGTGCCAGCAGTTACTCGAGCTGGGATCGAGAGCAGTACTTC. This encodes CASSYSSWDREQYF.

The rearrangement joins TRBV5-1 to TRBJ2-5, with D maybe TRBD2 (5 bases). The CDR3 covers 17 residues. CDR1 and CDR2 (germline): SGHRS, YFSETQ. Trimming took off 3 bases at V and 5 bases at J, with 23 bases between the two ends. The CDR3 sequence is CASSSDVSGGLMETQYF. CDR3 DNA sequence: TGCGCCAGCAGCTCGGACGTCTCAGGCGGGTTGATGGAGACCCAGTACTTC.

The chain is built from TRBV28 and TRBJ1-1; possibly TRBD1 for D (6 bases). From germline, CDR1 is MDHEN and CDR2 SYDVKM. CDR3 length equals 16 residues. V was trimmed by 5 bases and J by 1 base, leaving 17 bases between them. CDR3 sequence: CASSNGPGTTNTEAFF. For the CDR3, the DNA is TGTGCCAGCAGTAATGGCCCCGGGACAACGAACACTGAAGCTTTCTTT.

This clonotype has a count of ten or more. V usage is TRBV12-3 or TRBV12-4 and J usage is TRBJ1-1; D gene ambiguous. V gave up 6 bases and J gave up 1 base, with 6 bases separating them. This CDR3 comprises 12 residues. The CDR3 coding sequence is TGTGCCAGCAGGGTGTCGAACACTGAAGCTTTCTTT. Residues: CASRVSNTEAFF.

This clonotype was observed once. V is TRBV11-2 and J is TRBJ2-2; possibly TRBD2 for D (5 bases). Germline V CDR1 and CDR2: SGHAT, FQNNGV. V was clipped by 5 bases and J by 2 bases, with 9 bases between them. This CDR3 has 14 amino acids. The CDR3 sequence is CASSPEGNTGELFF. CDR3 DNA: TGTGCCAGCAGCCCCGAGGGAAACACCGGGGAGCTGTTTTTT.

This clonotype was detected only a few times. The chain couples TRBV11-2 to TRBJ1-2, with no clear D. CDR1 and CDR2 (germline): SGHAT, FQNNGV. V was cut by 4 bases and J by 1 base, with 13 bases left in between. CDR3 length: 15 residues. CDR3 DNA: TGTGCCAGCAGCTCAGGCCCAAATTATAACTATGGCTACACCTTC. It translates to CASSSGPNYNYGYTF. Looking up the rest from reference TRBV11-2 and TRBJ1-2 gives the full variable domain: EAGVAQSPRYKIIEKRQSVAFWCNPISGHATLYWYQQILGQGPKLLIQFQNNGVVDDSQLPKDRFSAERLKGVDSTLKIQPAKLEDSAVYLCASSSGPNYNYGYTFGSGTRLTVV.

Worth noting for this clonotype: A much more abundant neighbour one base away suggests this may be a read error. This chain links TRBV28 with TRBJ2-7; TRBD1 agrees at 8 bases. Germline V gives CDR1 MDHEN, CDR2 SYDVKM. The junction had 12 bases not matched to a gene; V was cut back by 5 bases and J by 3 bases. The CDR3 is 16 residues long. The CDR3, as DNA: TGTGCCAGCAGTCAAGTTGCGGGACAGGATCACTACGAGCAGTACTTC. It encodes CASSQVAGQDHYEQYF.

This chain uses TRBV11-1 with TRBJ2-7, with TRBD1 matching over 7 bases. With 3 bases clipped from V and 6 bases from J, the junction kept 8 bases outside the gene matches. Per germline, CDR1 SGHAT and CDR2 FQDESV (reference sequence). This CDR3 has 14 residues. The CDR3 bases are TGTGCCAGCAGCTTTAGACAGGGCGCGGGCGAGCAGTACTTC. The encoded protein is CASSFRQGAGEQYF.

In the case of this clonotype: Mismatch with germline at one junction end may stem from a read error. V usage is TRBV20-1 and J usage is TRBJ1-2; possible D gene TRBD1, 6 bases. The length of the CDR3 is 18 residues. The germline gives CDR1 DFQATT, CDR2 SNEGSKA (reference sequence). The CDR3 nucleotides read TGCAGTCCTAGGGGTGGAGGGACACAAAGACTCTCGGACTATGGCTACACCTTC. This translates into CSPRGGGTQRLSDYGYTF.

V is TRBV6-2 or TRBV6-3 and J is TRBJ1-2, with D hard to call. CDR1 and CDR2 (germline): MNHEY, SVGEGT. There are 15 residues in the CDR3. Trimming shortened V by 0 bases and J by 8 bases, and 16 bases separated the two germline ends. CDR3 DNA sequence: TGTGCCAGCAGTTACTCGAATTATGGTGGCGCGGGCTACACCTTC. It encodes CASSYSNYGGAGYTF.

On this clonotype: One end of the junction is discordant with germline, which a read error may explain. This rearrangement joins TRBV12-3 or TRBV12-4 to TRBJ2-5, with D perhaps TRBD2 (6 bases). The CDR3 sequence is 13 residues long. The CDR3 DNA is TGTGCCAGCAGTTTATGGGGGGAGGAGACCAAGTACTTC. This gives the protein CASSLWGEETKYF.

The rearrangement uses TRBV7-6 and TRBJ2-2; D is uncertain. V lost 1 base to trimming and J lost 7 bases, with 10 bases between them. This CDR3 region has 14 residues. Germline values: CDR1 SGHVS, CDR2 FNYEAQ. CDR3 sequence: CASSLEVGDGELFF. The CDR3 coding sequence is TGTGCCAGCAGCTTAGAGGTTGGGGACGGGGAGCTGTTTTTT.

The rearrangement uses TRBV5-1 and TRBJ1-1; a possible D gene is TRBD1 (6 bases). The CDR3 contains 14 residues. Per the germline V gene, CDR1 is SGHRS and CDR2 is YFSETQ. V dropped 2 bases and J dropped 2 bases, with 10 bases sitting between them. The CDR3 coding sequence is TGCGCCAGCAGCTTTACGGACAGTAACACTGAAGCTTTCTTT. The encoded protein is CASSFTDSNTEAFF.

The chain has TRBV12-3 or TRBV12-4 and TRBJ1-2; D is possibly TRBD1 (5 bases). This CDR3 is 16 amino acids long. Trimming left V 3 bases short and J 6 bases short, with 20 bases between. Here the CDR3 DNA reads TGTGCCAGCAGTTTCGCAGCAATCGGGACGGTGGATGGCTACACCTTC. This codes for CASSFAAIGTVDGYTF.

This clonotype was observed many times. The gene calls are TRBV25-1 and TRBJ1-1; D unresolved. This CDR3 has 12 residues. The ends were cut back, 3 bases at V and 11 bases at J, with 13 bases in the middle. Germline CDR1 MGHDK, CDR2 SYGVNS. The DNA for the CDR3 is TGTGCCAGCAGTGACGGAACGGCGGGTGCTTTCTTT. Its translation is CASSDGTAGAFF.

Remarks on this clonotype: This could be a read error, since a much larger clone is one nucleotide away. CDR3 sequence reads: CAASDRWTGELFF. The CDR3, as DNA: TGTGCCGCCAGTGACCGGTGGACCGGGGAGCTGTTTTTT. V gene TRBV24-1 combines with J gene TRBJ2-2, with D unclear. CDR3 length: 13 residues. Germline V CDR1 and CDR2: KGHDR, SFDVKD.